This is a list of T cell receptor beta chains from one sample in a study of T cell changes during pregnancy in multiple sclerosis. Sequencing was performed with immunoSEQ multiplex PCR; in TCRdb, only in-frame clones are kept and a portion is missing. The sample carries 120,000 or so clones, 90% to 95% recorded once. The source material was peripheral blood, sampled before pregnancy. These receptor sequences come from a female donor with multiple sclerosis, enrolled in a pregnancy study. Each CDR3 is given with its conserved first and last residue. Fields, in order: clone size, V gene, J gene, D gene, CDR3 length, CDR3 protein, CDR3 DNA. The D gene is left open where the match is weak. Clone size is shown for a subset of rows, as once, few, many or a class of expanded clone.

NA	TRBV5-4	TRBJ1-2	TRBD1	14	CASSWAGGADGYTF	TGTGCCAGCAGCTGGGCAGGGGGCGCGGATGGCTACACCTTC
NA	TRBV7-9	TRBJ1-2	NA	13	CASSQALGDGYTF	TGTGCCAGCAGCCAAGCCCTCGGGGATGGCTACACCTTC
once	TRBV5-6	TRBJ2-7	TRBD2	15	CASSPSLAGVEEQYF	TGTGCCAGCAGCCCGAGCTTAGCGGGAGTAGAGGAGCAGTACTTC
NA	TRBV4-1	TRBJ1-4	NA	14	CASRSLGSHEKLFF	TGCGCCAGCAGGAGTTTGGGGAGTCACGAAAAACTGTTTTTT
NA	TRBV27	TRBJ1-1	NA	15	CASSSTTERWTEAFF	TGTGCCAGCAGTTCCACGACAGAACGTTGGACTGAAGCTTTCTTT
NA	TRBV12-5	TRBJ2-2	NA	16	CASGLFSTPRDGELFF	TGTGCTAGTGGTTTGTTTTCTACCCCGAGAGACGGGGAGCTGTTTTTT
NA	TRBV7-3	TRBJ1-5	NA	13	CASSPGQNQPQHF	TGTGCCAGCAGCCCCGGACAAAATCAGCCCCAGCATTTT
NA	TRBV4-1	TRBJ1-4	TRBD1	15	CASSQPGQANEKLFF	TGCGCCAGCAGCCAACCGGGACAGGCTAATGAAAAACTGTTTTTT
NA	TRBV6-1	TRBJ1-6	NA	14	CASRRSSYNSPLHF	TGTGCCAGCAGACGGAGCTCCTATAATTCACCCCTCCACTTT
NA	TRBV5-1	TRBJ2-5	NA	18	CASTHRAGGPAVQETQYF	TGCGCCAGCACCCATAGGGCGGGCGGACCTGCAGTCCAAGAGACCCAGTACTTC